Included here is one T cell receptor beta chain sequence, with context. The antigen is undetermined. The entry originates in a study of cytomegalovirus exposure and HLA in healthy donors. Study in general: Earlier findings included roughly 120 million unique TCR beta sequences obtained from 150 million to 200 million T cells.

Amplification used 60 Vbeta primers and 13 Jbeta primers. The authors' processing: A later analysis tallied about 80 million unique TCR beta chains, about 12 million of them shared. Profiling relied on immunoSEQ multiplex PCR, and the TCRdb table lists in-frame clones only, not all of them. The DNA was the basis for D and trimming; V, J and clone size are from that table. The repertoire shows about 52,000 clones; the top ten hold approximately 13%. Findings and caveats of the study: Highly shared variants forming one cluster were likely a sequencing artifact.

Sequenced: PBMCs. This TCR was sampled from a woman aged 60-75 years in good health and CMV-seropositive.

CDR3: CASSPGTGGNQPQHF. The CDR3 coding sequence is TGTGCCAGCAGCCCAGGGACAGGGGGCAATCAGCCCCAGCATTTT. This chain connects TRBV5-4 to TRBJ1-5; 10 nucleotides agree with TRBD1. The germline gives CDR1 SGHNT, CDR2 YYREEE (reference sequence). CDR3 length: 15 amino acids. The ends lost 4 bases at V and 2 bases at J; junction bases unmatched: 3.